The next 19 T cell receptor beta chains were all read from a single sample in a study of blood T cell repertoires in COVID-19. Assay: immunoSEQ multiplex PCR; the TCRdb copy retains only in-frame clones and omits some. The sample records just under 350,000 clones, approximately 87% being singletons. The sequenced sample was peripheral blood. The origin of the receptors is a woman between 50 and 59 years old with COVID-19, enrolled during active disease.

This clone has only a few counts. Other nucleotide sequences in the sample specify the same CDR3. The chain joins TRBV19 to TRBJ1-6; 10 nucleotides match TRBD1. There are 13 residues in the CDR3. V lost 9 bases, J lost 6 bases, and 2 bases stayed unmatched. Germline V gives CDR1 LNHDA, CDR2 SQIVND (reference sequence). The CDR3 loop is CASRDRGNSPLHF. CDR3 nucleotides: TGTGCCAGCCGGGACAGGGGTAATTCACCCCTCCACTTT. The variable domain in full, with the rest retrieved from reference TRBV19 and TRBJ1-6, is DGGITQSPKYLFRKEGQNVTLSCEQNLNHDAMYWYRQDPGQGLRLIYYSQIVNDFQKGDIAEGYSVSREKKESFPLTVTSAQKNPTAFYLCASRDRGNSPLHFGNGTRLTVT.

The sample holds a few counts of this clone. This chain joins TRBV14 and TRBJ1-1, with a weak D call TRBD1 (5 bases). V was shortened by 5 bases and J by 1 base, with 5 bases between the two germline ends. Looked up from germline, CDR1 is SGHDN and CDR2 is FVKESK. This CDR3 contains 12 residues. DNA of the CDR3: TGTGCCAGCAGCAGGGGGAACACTGAAGCTTTCTTT. Translated: CASSRGNTEAFF.

The CDR3 is CASSHLRQGQNSPLHF. CDR3 DNA sequence: TGTGCCAGCAGCCACCTTCGACAGGGGCAAAATTCACCCCTCCACTTT. The chain recombines TRBV13 with TRBJ1-6; TRBD1 aligns across 8 bases. With 5 bases clipped from V and 7 bases from J, the junction kept 10 bases outside the gene matches. The germline gives CDR1 PRHDT, CDR2 FYEKMQ (reference sequence). CDR3 length: 16 amino acids.

The chain has TRBV30 and TRBJ1-6; the D gene is possibly TRBD1 (6 bases). V lost 3 bases and J 7 bases, leaving 13 bases between the germline ends. In germline, CDR1 is GTSNPN, CDR2 SVGIG (reference sequence). There are 14 residues in the CDR3. The CDR3 DNA reads TGTGCCTGGAGACGGACAGCAACCAATTCACCCCTCCACTTT. This gives the protein CAWRRTATNSPLHF.

This sequence joins TRBV7-2 and TRBJ2-7; D is possibly TRBD2 (6 bases). V was cut by 3 bases and J by 0 bases, with 9 bases left in between. Germline V lookup: CDR1 SGHTA, CDR2 FQGNSA. The CDR3 has 14 amino acids. The CDR3 sequence is CASSLMRDSYEQYF. The CDR3 DNA is TGTGCCAGCAGCTTGATGCGGGACTCCTACGAGCAGTACTTC.

The gene calls are TRBV10-1 and TRBJ2-1; 8 bases are shared with TRBD2. Germline CDR1 WNHNN, CDR2 SYGVQD (reference sequence). There are 18 residues in the CDR3. After removal of 3 bases from V and 0 bases from J, the junction contained 10 bases not matched to a gene. The CDR3 nucleotides read TGCGCCAGCAGTGAAACTGTGGTAGCGGGGAGCTCCTACAATGAGCAGTTCTTC. Translated, it gives CASSETVVAGSSYNEQFF.

The chain combines TRBV7-9 with TRBJ2-7; 11 bases agree with TRBD2. Trimming at V came to 5 bases and at J to 1 base, leaving 4 bases not matched to a gene. Germline V CDR1 and CDR2: SEHNR, FQNEAQ (reference sequence). This CDR3 region has 15 residues. This chain's CDR3 is CASSGLAGGSYEQYF. The CDR3, as DNA: TGTGCCAGCAGCGGCTTAGCGGGAGGGTCCTACGAGCAGTACTTC.

This chain joins TRBV7-6 and TRBJ1-1, with D possibly TRBD1 on 6 matching bases. Germline CDR1 and CDR2: SGHVS and FNYEAQ. CDR3 length: 15 residues. Trimming shortened V by 5 bases and J by 1 base, and 14 bases separated the two germline ends. The CDR3 DNA is TGTGCCAGCAGCCCTTACTCGACAGGGAACACTGAAGCTTTCTTT. Translation gives CASSPYSTGNTEAFF.

The chain joins TRBV6-5 to TRBJ2-2, with D maybe TRBD2 (6 bases). CDR3 length: 15 amino acids. Germline V gene data show CDR1 as MNHEY and CDR2 as SVGAGI. Trimming shortened V by 2 bases and J by 4 bases, and 11 bases separated the two germline ends. The CDR3 nucleotides are TGTGCCAGCAGTTACGGCGGGATAGGCACCGGGGAGCTGTTTTTT. This gives the protein CASSYGGIGTGELFF.

This chain uses TRBV30 with TRBJ2-7, with 8 bases lining up with TRBD1. The CDR3 spans 15 residues. Trimming removed 0 bases from V and 4 bases from J; junction bases left unmatched: 8. Germline V gene lookup returns CDR1 GTSNPN and CDR2 SVGIG (reference sequence). CDR3 nucleotides: TGTGCCTGGAGTGTATGGGCAGGGGGCGCGTACGAGCAGTACTTC. Protein: CAWSVWAGGAYEQYF.

The gene calls are TRBV14 and TRBJ1-3; tentative D call: TRBD1 (6 bases). The germline CDR1 and CDR2 sequences are SGHDN and FVKESK. CDR3 size: 13 residues. The V gene lost 4 bases and the J gene lost 4 bases, with 8 bases spanning the gap. As DNA, the CDR3 is TGTGCCAGCAGCCGGGGGCTCGGAAACACCATATATTTT. As protein: CASSRGLGNTIYF.

This clone was seen a single time. Written as DNA, the CDR3 is TGTGCCACCAGCAGGGGCTGGACCTACGAGCAGTACTTC. Its protein product is CATSRGWTYEQYF. This sequence joins TRBV15 and TRBJ2-7, with no clear D. The length of the CDR3 is 13 residues. Germline V CDR1 and CDR2: LNHNV, YYDKDF (reference sequence). Trimming took off 3 bases at V and 2 bases at J, with 8 bases between the two ends.

This rearrangement joins TRBV4-3 to TRBJ2-7; unclear D gene. The V gene lost 1 base and the J gene lost 0 bases, with 10 bases spanning the gap. This CDR3 has 15 amino acids. Germline CDR1 and CDR2: LGHNA and YSLEER. DNA for the CDR3: TGCGCCAGCAGCCAAGTGTTAACAGCCTCCTACGAGCAGTACTTC. Residues: CASSQVLTASYEQYF.

V is TRBV4-3 and J is TRBJ2-3, with TRBD1 as a possible D gene (6 bases). The ends were cut back, 1 base at V and 1 base at J, with 9 bases in the middle. The CDR3 extends over 15 amino acids. Germline CDR1 reads LGHNA; CDR2 reads YSLEER. The CDR3, as DNA: TGCGCCAGCAGCCAAGGGACAGCCCGCACAGATACGCAGTATTTT. Translating it yields CASSQGTARTDTQYF.

The chain recombines TRBV27 with TRBJ2-7; the match to TRBD2 covers 13 bases. CDR3 size: 15 residues. V dropped 5 bases and J dropped 2; count of bases not matched to a gene: 3. Germline V gene sequence: CDR1 MNHEY, CDR2 SMNVEV (reference sequence). This chain's CDR3 is CASSPGLAGPYEQYF. Written as DNA, the CDR3 is TGTGCCAGCAGTCCGGGACTAGCGGGACCCTACGAGCAGTACTTC.

CDR3 DNA: TGTGCCAGCACCGACTCCGCTGTTGTTTACGAGCAGTACTTC. It codes for CASTDSAVVYEQYF. The V gene is TRBV7-9, the J gene TRBJ2-7; D is unclear. Trimming removed 7 bases at V and 4 bases at J, with 17 bases between. Germline V gene lookup returns CDR1 SEHNR and CDR2 FQNEAQ (reference sequence). CDR3 size: 14 residues. Together with reference TRBV7-9 and TRBJ2-7, the CDR3 gives the full variable domain: DTGVSQNPRHKITKRGQNVTFRCDPISEHNRLYWYRQTLGQGPEFLTYFQNEAQLEKSRLLSDRFSAERPKGSFSTLEIQRTEQGDSAMYLCASTDSAVVYEQYFGPGTRLTVT.

The CDR3 DNA reads as TGCGCCAGCAGCCGAACGGGGGGCAGGGAGACCCAGTACTTC. This gives the protein CASSRTGGRETQYF. V is TRBV5-1 and J is TRBJ2-5; D perhaps matches TRBD2 (7 bases). Germline-derived CDR1 and CDR2 are SGHRS and YFSETQ. The CDR3 consists of 14 residues. V lost 4 bases and J lost 5, with 15 bases in between.

CDR3 loop: CASSPDGGQYGYTF. CDR3 nucleotides: TGTGCCAGCAGCCCCGATGGCGGACAGTATGGCTACACCTTC. The chain employs TRBV7-9 and TRBJ1-2, with D possibly TRBD1 on 6 matching bases. This CDR3 is built from 14 residues. Looked up from germline, CDR1 is SEHNR and CDR2 is FQNEAQ (reference sequence). Trimming shortened V by 5 bases and J by 5 bases, and 15 bases separated the two germline ends.

The CDR3 here is CASSPGQGSYEQYF. For the CDR3, the DNA is TGTGCCAGCAGCCCGGGACAGGGGTCCTACGAGCAGTACTTC. This chain connects TRBV25-1 to TRBJ2-7, with TRBD1 identical over 10 bases. CDR1 and CDR2 (germline): MGHDK, SYGVNS. V shed 6 bases and J 1 base; nucleotides not matched to a gene: 3. This CDR3 region has 14 residues.